This T cell receptor (beta chain) derives from a study of neurological immune-mediated disorders. Study-level findings and limits: No CDR3 amino acid sequences recurred among expanded clones across subjects, suggesting private repertoires in all groups.

5'RACE employing 10-nucleotide random UMIs yielded the cDNA. TCRdb passed the 5' RACE reads through MiXCR, listing each CDR3 protein once. Of roughly 30,000 distinct CDR3 sequences listed, more than 6.5% are singletons. Germline-derived CDR1 and CDR2 are KGHSH and LQKENI. Trimming removed 1 base from V and 1 base from J, with 15 bases in between. This CDR3 spans 17 amino acids. This clonotype was picked up many times. What it binds is not known. The chain links TRBV18 to TRBJ2-3, with D possibly matching TRBD1 (5 bases). This clonotype was obtained from a woman in her forties or fifties in good health. Material: PBMCs. CDR3 in amino acids: CASSPLPKGSGTDTQYF. CDR3 sequence (DNA): TGTGCCAGCTCACCACTTCCGAAGGGGTCAGGCACAGATACGCAGTATTTT.